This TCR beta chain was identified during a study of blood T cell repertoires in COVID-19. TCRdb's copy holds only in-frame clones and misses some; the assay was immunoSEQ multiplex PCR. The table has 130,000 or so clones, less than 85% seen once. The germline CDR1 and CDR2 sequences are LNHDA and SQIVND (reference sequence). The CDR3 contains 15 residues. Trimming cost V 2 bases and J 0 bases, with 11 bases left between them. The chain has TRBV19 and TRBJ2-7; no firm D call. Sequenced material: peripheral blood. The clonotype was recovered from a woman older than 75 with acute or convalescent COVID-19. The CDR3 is CASSITVRTSYEQYF. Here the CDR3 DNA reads TGTGCCAGTAGTATAACAGTTCGCACCTCCTACGAGCAGTACTTC.